A single sample gave rise to the 5 T cell receptor beta chains below, sequenced in a study of T-cell reconstitution after alpha-beta-depleted transplantation in children. A TCRbeta library incorporating unique molecular identifiers was prepared. TCRdb re-analysed the PCR reads in MiXCR, keeping a single row per CDR3 protein. The sample consists of some 200,000 distinct CDR3 sequences, roughly 15% of them appearing once. Sequencing was performed on PBMCs from the stem cell graft donor, taken from the stem cell graft. The receptors come from a human donor who donated a stem cell graft to a child with acute lymphoblastic leukemia.

This clonotype was seen many times. This chain joins TRBV5-1 and TRBJ2-3; 9 nucleotides match TRBD2. In germline, CDR1 is SGHRS, CDR2 YFSETQ. The CDR3 is 16 amino acids. Germline trimming cut 0 bases from V and 5 bases from J; bases unmatched to any gene: 7. The DNA of the CDR3 is TGCGCCAGCAGCTTGGCCCCAGCGGGGGGCAGAGATACGCAGTATTTT. Its translation is CASSLAPAGGRDTQYF.

About this clonotype: A much larger clone sits a single nucleotide away, making a read error possible. The chain joins TRBV27 to TRBJ2-3, with 8 bases fitting TRBD1. The J call may be faulty, since TRBJ2-1 better matches the DNA end. In germline, CDR1 is MNHEY, CDR2 SMNVEV (reference sequence). The CDR3 sequence is 17 residues long. CDR3 coding DNA: TGTGCCAGCAGTTCTTTCACCGGGACAGGCTCCTACGATGAGCAGTTCTTC. It translates to CASSSFTGTGSYDEQFF.

This clonotype turned up a few times. The rearrangement joins TRBV20-1 to TRBJ1-2; D is ambiguous. The V gene's germline CDR1 is DFQATT and CDR2 SNEGSKA (reference sequence). This CDR3 region has 14 residues. V was pared by 0 bases and J by 5 bases, with 13 bases between. The CDR3 DNA reads as TGCAGTGCTAGAGATATCCGGATGGCTTATGGCTACACCTTC. As protein: CSARDIRMAYGYTF.

This clonotype was seen ten or more times. The V call is TRBV27, the J call TRBJ2-3; possible D gene TRBD2, 5 bases. The CDR3 is 15 amino acids. Trimming stripped 5 bases from V and 5 bases from J, with 17 bases between. Germline values: CDR1 MNHEY, CDR2 SMNVEV (reference sequence). The CDR3 DNA follows: TGTGCCAGCAGTGCTATACAGACTATCGGAGATACGCAGTATTTT. Encoded protein: CASSAIQTIGDTQYF.

Many counts were recorded for this clonotype. The V gene is TRBV20-1, the J gene TRBJ2-3; 7 nucleotides agree with TRBD2. Germline V gene data show CDR1 as DFQATT and CDR2 as SNEGSKA (reference sequence). The J segment lost 2 bases and the V segment lost 3 bases, leaving 5 bases of the junction unmatched. The CDR3 consists of 14 residues. The CDR3, as DNA: TGCAGTGCTAGCACCCAGCGGGACACAGATACGCAGTATTTT. Translated, it gives CSASTQRDTDTQYF.